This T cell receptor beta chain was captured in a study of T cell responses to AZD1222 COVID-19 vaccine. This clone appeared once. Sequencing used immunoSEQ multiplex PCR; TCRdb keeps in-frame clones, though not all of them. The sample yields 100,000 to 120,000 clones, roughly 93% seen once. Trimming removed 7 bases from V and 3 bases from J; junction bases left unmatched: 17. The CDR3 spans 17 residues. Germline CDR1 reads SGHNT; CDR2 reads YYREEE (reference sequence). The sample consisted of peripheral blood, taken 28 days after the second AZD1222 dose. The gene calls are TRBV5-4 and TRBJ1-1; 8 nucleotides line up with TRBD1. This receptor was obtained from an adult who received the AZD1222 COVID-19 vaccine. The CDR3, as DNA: TGTGCCAGCGGATCACCAACAGGGGGGGGAGCGGACACTGAAGCTTTCTTT. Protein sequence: CASGSPTGGGADTEAFF.